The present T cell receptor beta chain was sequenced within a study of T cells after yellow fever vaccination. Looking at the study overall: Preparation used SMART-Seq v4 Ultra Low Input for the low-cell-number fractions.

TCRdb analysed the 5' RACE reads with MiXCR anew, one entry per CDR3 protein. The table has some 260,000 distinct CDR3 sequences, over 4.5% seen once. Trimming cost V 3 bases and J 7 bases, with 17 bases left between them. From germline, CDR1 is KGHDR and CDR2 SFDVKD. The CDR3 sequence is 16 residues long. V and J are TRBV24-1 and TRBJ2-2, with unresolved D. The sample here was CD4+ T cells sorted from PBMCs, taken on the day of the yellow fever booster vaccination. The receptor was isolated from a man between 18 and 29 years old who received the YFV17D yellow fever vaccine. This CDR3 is CATSDPGGGKNGELFF. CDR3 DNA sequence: TGTGCCACCAGTGATCCGGGTGGTGGGAAAAACGGGGAGCTGTTTTTT.